In this sample, the clone carrying this T cell receptor beta chain turned up many times. The source of the sample is a study of metastatic and nonmetastatic thyroid tumors. Across the whole study: Peripheral blood and tumor or nodule samples from malignant and benign thyroid patients were compared.

None of the patients had undergone any treatment ahead of thyroid surgery. Original processing notes: Clinicopathological groups supplied CDR3 differences that were used to build a distant-metastasis classifier for papillary thyroid cancer. TCRdb re-analyzed the PCR reads through MiXCR. The V and J calls, along with clone size, are taken from TCRdb and not from the paper's own processing. The table lists under 95,000 clones, less than 10% of them singletons. With V trimmed by 5 bases and J by 7 bases, 6 bases remained unmatched. CDR3 length: 16 residues. CDR1 SEHNR and CDR2 FQNEAQ come from the germline V gene (reference sequence).

The sample taken for sequencing was blood. This chain links TRBV7-9 with TRBJ2-1; 15 bases fit TRBD2. The sequence derives from a female donor with papillary thyroid cancer or a benign thyroid nodule (not recorded which). Some clones in this sample may be carry-over from other donors' samples. The CDR3 protein is CASSPGLAGGPNEQFF. CDR3 DNA sequence: TGTGCCAGCAGCCCTGGACTAGCGGGGGGGCCGAATGAGCAGTTCTTC.